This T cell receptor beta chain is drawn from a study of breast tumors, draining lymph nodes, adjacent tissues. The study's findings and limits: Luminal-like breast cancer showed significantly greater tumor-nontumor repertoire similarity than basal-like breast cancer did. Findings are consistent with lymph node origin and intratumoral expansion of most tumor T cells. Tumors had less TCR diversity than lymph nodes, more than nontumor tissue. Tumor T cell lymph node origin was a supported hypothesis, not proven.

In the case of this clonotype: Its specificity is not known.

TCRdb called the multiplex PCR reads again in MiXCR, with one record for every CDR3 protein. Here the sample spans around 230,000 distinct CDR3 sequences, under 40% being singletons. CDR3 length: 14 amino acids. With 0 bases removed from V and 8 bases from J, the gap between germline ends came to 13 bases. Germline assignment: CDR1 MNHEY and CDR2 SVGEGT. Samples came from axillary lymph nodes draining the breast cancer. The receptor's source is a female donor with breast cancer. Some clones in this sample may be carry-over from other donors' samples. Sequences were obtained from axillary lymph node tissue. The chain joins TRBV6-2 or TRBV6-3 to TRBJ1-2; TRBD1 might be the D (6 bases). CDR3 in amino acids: CASSYSGGTLGYTF. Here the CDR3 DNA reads TGTGCCAGCAGTTACTCAGGGGGGACGCTCGGCTACACCTTC.